Below, one T cell receptor beta chain is given with its context. The data derive from a study of OX40 agonist ivuxolimab in advanced cancers. As for the study in general: Ivuxolimab, which patients received intravenously every 2 weeks, was dosed at 0.01 to 10 mg/kg. Hepatocellular carcinoma, melanoma, renal cell or head and neck cancer affected the dose-escalation patients.

The sampling schedule covered blood at baseline, cycle 4 day 1, and cycle 7 day 1. Sequenced by immunoSEQ multiplex PCR; TCRdb stores in-frame clones only, minus some. Altogether around 100,000 clones are present, 80% to 95% being singletons, with the ten largest covering 0.54%. V lost 5 bases to trimming and J lost 9 bases, with 17 bases between them. In germline, CDR1 is MNHEY, CDR2 SMNVEV (reference sequence). The length of the CDR3 is 14 residues. This TCR derives from an adult with an advanced solid tumor such as melanoma, head and neck, liver or kidney cancer. Sequenced material: CD4+ or CD8+ T cells sorted from blood, taken in a trial of the OX40 agonist ivuxolimab. The chain links TRBV27 to TRBJ2-1; D ambiguous. The DNA for the CDR3 is TGTGCCAGCAGTCAAGAGGCCGGGTACGGTGAGCAGTTCTTC. This gives the protein CASSQEAGYGEQFF.